A selection of T cell receptor beta chains follows, all from one sample in a study of blood T cell repertoires in COVID-19. This table comes from immunoSEQ multiplex PCR, and its TCRdb copy is limited to in-frame clones, with some not included. The data show about 37,000 clones, with roughly 80% seen just once and approximately 15% held by the top ten. Input material: peripheral blood. The receptors were gathered from a woman in her 70s with acute or convalescent COVID-19. The CDR3 runs from the conserved cysteine through the conserved F or W. Only part of the rows carry a size: once, few, many, or a class if the clone is expanded.

length	size	V	J	CDR3
12	few	TRBV29-1	TRBJ2-1	CSVHVSYNEQFF
15	NA	TRBV11-2	TRBJ2-3	CASSPDGTGTDTQYF
12	once	TRBV6-6	TRBJ2-3	CASSSYTDTQYF
14	NA	TRBV6-5	TRBJ1-2	CASSQQGFDYGYTF
17	NA	TRBV12-5	TRBJ2-7	CASGLILPGQGSYEQYF
13	NA	TRBV11-1	TRBJ1-1	CASSGRTGSEAFF
12	few	TRBV7-9	TRBJ2-2	CASSLPGGELFF
13	NA	TRBV14	TRBJ1-2	CASSQWDRGGYTF
16	once	TRBV4-2	TRBJ2-2	CASSQAGTSANGELFF
12	NA	TRBV29-1	TRBJ2-1	CSVGQGGNEQFF
11	NA	TRBV3-1/TRBV3-2	TRBJ2-5	CASSRTETQYF
15	few	TRBV11-2	TRBJ2-7	CASRFLGRRPYEQYF
13	NA	TRBV6-5	TRBJ2-5	CASSSAGKETQYF
15	NA	TRBV5-1	TRBJ2-1	CASSPWTGTNNEQFF
15	NA	TRBV5-1	TRBJ2-3	CASRVSGRGRDTQYF
15	few	TRBV28	TRBJ2-7	CASTRQGARSYEQYF
14	NA	TRBV9	TRBJ1-1	CASSVSGRVTEAFF
15	NA	TRBV7-2	TRBJ2-1	CASSLNGGLYNEQFF
13	once	TRBV11-1	TRBJ2-5	CASSREPIETQYF
18	once	TRBV28	TRBJ1-6	CASSRGGAPSSYNSPLHF
14	few	TRBV19	TRBJ1-5	CASSIRTGGQPQHF
14	NA	TRBV5-1	TRBJ1-1	CASSLRTGGTEAFF
13	NA	TRBV19	TRBJ1-2	CASSFPGDYGYTF
15	few	TRBV5-1	TRBJ1-1	CASSSTPGQGSEAFF
17	NA	TRBV28	TRBJ2-4	CASSHPAGELAKNIQYF
14	NA	TRBV2	TRBJ2-1	CASRRTYSGDEQFF
16	few	TRBV4-2	TRBJ1-3	CASSQDLGGTGNTIYF
14	few	TRBV7-2	TRBJ2-2	CASSFWGGTGELFF
18	NA	TRBV2	TRBJ2-5	CASSQGLAGGWASETQYF
14	NA	TRBV5-1	TRBJ2-7	CASSLDGDTGEQYF
17	NA	TRBV6-6	TRBJ1-2	CASSPRQGASMNYGYTF